A single sample is the source of the 18 T cell receptor beta chains below, sequenced in a study of CD8+ T cells in alopecia areata (dated by TCRdb to the late 2010s). The library was made by the immunoSEQ multiplex PCR assay. RNA was extracted from all samples and reverse transcribed into cDNA as template for TCR sequencing. This is the immuneACCESS table as TCRdb keeps it, with only in-frame sequences that have V and J called. A part of the clones is gone; compared with another copy, unresolved V genes explain less than half, and the rest is unexplained. Within this sample are 130,000 or so clones, with less than 50% of them counted one time only. Approximately 10% of the sample lies in the top ten. Sequenced sample: NKG2D-low CD8+ T cells sorted from blood. What this sample's cell subset or site label stands for: sorted CD8+ NKG2D-low blood T cells. These receptors all stem from a human donor with alopecia areata.

This sequence joins TRBV6-6 and TRBJ2-7; D gene unclear. The CDR3 covers 12 residues. Between the trimmed V and J ends, which lost 6 bases and 2 bases, there was a span of 8 bases. Germline assignment: CDR1 MNHNY and CDR2 SVGAGI (reference sequence). In nucleotides, the CDR3 is TGTGCCAGCAGCCCAGGAGCCTACGAGCAGTACTTC. It specifies CASSPGAYEQYF.

This chain connects TRBV7-8 to TRBJ2-1; D not certain. Per germline, CDR1 SGHVS and CDR2 FQNEAQ. This CDR3 contains 15 residues. The V gene lost 7 bases and the J gene lost 9 bases, with 22 bases spanning the gap. CDR3 in amino acids: CASNPSRAPLPEQFF. The CDR3 coding sequence is TGTGCCAGCAACCCTAGTCGGGCTCCTCTCCCTGAGCAGTTCTTC.

The gene calls are TRBV29-1 and TRBJ2-5; the D is unclear. Looked up from germline, CDR1 is SQVTM and CDR2 is ANQGSEA. The CDR3 contains 15 residues. Trimming shortened V by 0 bases and J by 8 bases, and 19 bases separated the two germline ends. CDR3 amino acids: CSVEETLVPEGTQYF. For the CDR3, the DNA is TGCAGCGTTGAAGAAACTCTGGTCCCAGAAGGTACCCAGTACTTC.

There are a few counts of this clone. V usage is TRBV23-1 and J usage is TRBJ2-7; 12 positions match TRBD2. TRBV23-1 falls under the ORF class, with uncertain function. J gave up 6 bases and V 2 bases, and 5 bases lay outside the gene matches. This CDR3 is 15 amino acids long. The CDR3: CASSQLAGGPIEQYF. The CDR3 DNA follows: TGCGCCAGCAGTCAACTAGCGGGGGGGCCCATCGAGCAGTACTTC.

The V call is TRBV4-1, the J call TRBJ2-1, with 7 nucleotides matching TRBD1. Germline lookup yields CDR1 MGHRA and CDR2 YSYEKL. The junction had 3 bases not matched to a gene; V was cut back by 1 base and J by 6 bases. The CDR3 covers 14 residues. The CDR3: CASSQGQGGNEQFF. The CDR3 DNA reads as TGCGCCAGCAGCCAAGGACAGGGCGGCAATGAGCAGTTCTTC.

This sequence joins TRBV30 and TRBJ2-5; no definite D call. CDR3 length: 13 residues. Germline V gene sequence: CDR1 GTSNPN, CDR2 SVGIG (reference sequence). V dropped 0 bases and J dropped 1 base, with 6 bases sitting between them. The CDR3: CAWSVTVQETQYF. As DNA, the CDR3 is TGTGCCTGGAGTGTCACAGTCCAAGAGACCCAGTACTTC.

This clone turned up a few times. The rearrangement links TRBV4-2 to TRBJ2-2; D might be TRBD1 or TRBD2, each matching 5 bases. V gave up 2 bases and J gave up 4 bases, with 14 bases separating them. The CDR3 extends over 16 amino acids. Germline V gives CDR1 LGHNA, CDR2 YNFKEQ. Here the CDR3 reads CASSQIADGATGELFF. As DNA, the CDR3 is TGTGCCAGCAGCCAAATCGCGGACGGGGCCACCGGGGAGCTGTTTTTT.

The table lists this clone with a few counts. The V call is TRBV29-1, the J call TRBJ2-2; no reliable D call. Germline-derived CDR1 and CDR2 are SQVTM and ANQGSEA. CDR3 length: 14 residues. This chain's CDR3 is CSCVDPELSGELFF. CDR3 sequence (DNA): TGCAGTTGCGTTGACCCTGAATTGTCCGGGGAGCTGTTTTTT.

This clone has a handful of counts. The rearrangement links TRBV6-6 to TRBJ1-2, with a weak D call TRBD1 (5 bases). Looked up from germline, CDR1 is MNHNY and CDR2 is SVGAGI (reference sequence). This CDR3 spans 13 amino acids. V lost 0 bases to trimming and J lost 8 bases, with 10 bases between them. The CDR3 coding sequence is TGTGCCAGCAGTTACTCGAGAGGGGAAGGCTACACCTTC. Its protein product is CASSYSRGEGYTF.

This chain uses TRBV29-1 with TRBJ2-7, with 9 positions matching TRBD1. V lost 7 bases to trimming and J lost 4 bases; unmatched junction nucleotides: 2. Looked up from germline, CDR1 is SQVTM and CDR2 is ANQGSEA. The CDR3 is 11 amino acids. As DNA, the CDR3 is TGCAGCGGAGGGACAGGGTACGAGCAGTACTTC. Translation: CSGGTGYEQYF.

V is TRBV27 and J is TRBJ2-1, with D maybe TRBD2 (6 bases). Germline assignment: CDR1 MNHEY and CDR2 SMNVEV (reference sequence). The CDR3 length is 15 residues. Deletions cut 5 bases from V and 3 bases from J, with 14 bases between. Here the CDR3 reads CASSLIAANYNEQFF. The CDR3 coding sequence is TGTGCCAGCAGTCTTATAGCGGCCAACTACAATGAGCAGTTCTTC.

This chain connects TRBV9 to TRBJ2-7, with TRBD2 matching over 9 bases. Germline V gene lookup returns CDR1 SGDLS and CDR2 YYNGEE. V was clipped by 0 bases and J by 2 bases; unmatched bases: 3. The CDR3 contains 15 residues. The CDR3 DNA is TGTGCCAGCAGCGTAGGCTCTAGCGGGGCCTACGAGCAGTACTTC. As protein: CASSVGSSGAYEQYF. Drawing the rest from reference TRBV9 and TRBJ2-7, the complete variable domain is DSGVTQTPKHLITATGQRVTLRCSPRSGDLSVYWYQQSLDQGLQFLIQYYNGEERAKGNILERFSAQQFPDLHSELNLSSLELGDSALYFCASSVGSSGAYEQYFGPGTRLTVT.

The chain couples TRBV29-1 to TRBJ2-7, with D possibly matching TRBD1 (6 bases). The V gene lost 7 bases and the J gene lost 0 bases, with 16 bases spanning the gap. Germline values: CDR1 SQVTM, CDR2 ANQGSEA. There are 14 residues in the CDR3. The DNA of the CDR3 is TGCAGCGCCCCAGGACAGTCGGTCTCCTACGAGCAGTACTTC. Its translation is CSAPGQSVSYEQYF.

As to this clone: Other DNA sequences within the sample encode an identical CDR3. The chain is built from TRBV29-1 and TRBJ2-5; D gene uncertain. This CDR3 has 12 amino acids. V lost 3 bases and J lost 3, with 8 bases in between. Germline CDR1 reads SQVTM; CDR2 reads ANQGSEA. CDR3: CSVDSEEETQYF. For the CDR3, the DNA is TGCAGCGTTGATTCTGAGGAAGAGACCCAGTACTTC. The variable domain in full, with the rest retrieved from reference TRBV29-1 and TRBJ2-5, is SAVISQKPSRDICQRGTSLTIQCQVDSQVTMMFWYRQQPGQSLTLIATANQGSEATYESGFVIDKFPISRPNLTFSTLTVSNMSPEDSSIYLCSVDSEEETQYFGPGTRLLVL.

In its sample, this clone was seen a few times. V usage is TRBV7-9 and J usage is TRBJ2-7, with unresolved D. Germline CDR1 and CDR2: SEHNR and FQNEAQ (reference sequence). V was trimmed by 0 bases and J by 6 bases, leaving 9 bases between them. The CDR3 is 13 residues long. The CDR3: CASSLAGKTEQYF. The CDR3 nucleotides are TGTGCCAGCAGCTTAGCCGGCAAGACCGAGCAGTACTTC.

V is TRBV30 and J is TRBJ1-1; D ambiguous. V was pared by 2 bases and J by 1 base, with 8 bases between. The CDR3 covers 13 residues. Germline V gene lookup returns CDR1 GTSNPN and CDR2 SVGIG (reference sequence). In DNA, the CDR3 is TGTGCCTGGAGTACGGTCTCGAACACTGAAGCTTTCTTT. It translates to CAWSTVSNTEAFF.

The chain recombines TRBV2 with TRBJ2-5, with a possible D match to TRBD2 (6 bases). The germline gives CDR1 SNHLY, CDR2 FYNNEI. V was shortened by 6 bases and J by 5 bases, with 10 bases between the two germline ends. The CDR3 covers 12 residues. The CDR3 loop reads CASSRLGETQYF. The CDR3 bases are TGTGCCAGCAGCCGACTAGGGGAGACCCAGTACTTC.

This clone was observed a handful of times. The genes are TRBV29-1 and TRBJ2-2; the D gene is possibly TRBD2 (6 bases). The CDR3 runs 13 residues. Germline V gene lookup returns CDR1 SQVTM and CDR2 ANQGSEA. V lost 6 bases and J lost 4, with 12 bases in between. The CDR3 coding sequence is TGCAGCGTCGGCAGGGAGGCCACCGGGGAGCTGTTTTTT. Residues: CSVGREATGELFF.